The rows below give T cell receptor beta chains drawn from one sample of a study of regulatory T cells in long-lasting Graves disease. TCRdb re-called the multiplex PCR reads through MiXCR, storing one row per CDR3 protein. The sample includes over 350,000 distinct CDR3 sequences, around 20% of them seen just once. Specimen: peripheral blood mononuclear cells (PBMCs), collected when the disease was refractory, from a patient treated with antithyroid drugs. These receptors originate from a female donor with Graves disease. The CDR3 runs from the conserved cysteine through the conserved F or W. The D gene is left open where the match is weak. The size of a clone is reported for some rows only, either as once, few or many, or as a class for expanded clones.

length	V	J	size	D	CDR3	DNA
17	TRBV5-1	TRBJ2-7	many	TRBD2	CASSPTIPSGSLNEQYF	TGCGCCAGCAGCCCGACGATCCCTAGCGGGAGCCTGAACGAGCAGTACTTC
14	TRBV12-3/TRBV12-4	TRBJ1-6	NA	NA	CASSSPPGNSPLHF	TGTGCCAGCAGTTCCCCGCCCGGGAATTCACCCCTCCACTTT
12	TRBV29-1	TRBJ2-7	NA	NA	CSGMGGSYEQYF	TGCAGCGGTATGGGGGGTTCCTACGAGCAGTACTTC
13	TRBV2	TRBJ1-2	many	NA	CASSEPGNYGYTF	TGTGCCAGCAGTGAGCCAGGAAACTATGGCTACACCTTC
15	TRBV27	TRBJ1-1	many	NA	CASSLSRRLSTEAFF	TGTGCCAGCAGTTTATCTCGCAGGCTTAGCACTGAAGCTTTCTTT
10	TRBV20-1	TRBJ1-2	few	NA	CSGGHDGYTF	TGCAGTGGGGGGCATGATGGCTACACCTTC
13	TRBV12-3/TRBV12-4	TRBJ2-6	many	NA	CASSFTGANVLTF	TGTGCCAGCAGTTTTACCGGGGCCAACGTCCTGACTTTC
15	TRBV12-3/TRBV12-4	TRBJ2-3	NA	NA	CASSLKVVAADTQYF	TGTGCCAGCAGCCTTAAGGTAGTGGCCGCGGATACGCAGTATTTT
14	TRBV7-2	TRBJ2-2	few	NA	CASRESPTTGELFF	TGTGCCAGCCGGGAGTCCCCCACAACCGGGGAGCTGTTTTTT
14	TRBV7-9	TRBJ2-7	NA	NA	CASNQGGDSYEQYF	TGTGCCAGCAACCAAGGGGGGGATTCCTACGAGCAGTACTTC
13	TRBV14	TRBJ2-7	few	TRBD1	CASSRTGPYEQYF	TGTGCCAGCAGCCGGACAGGTCCCTACGAGCAGTACTTC
14	TRBV28	TRBJ2-2	few	NA	CASSLSQGTGELFF	TGTGCCAGCAGTTTATCTCAAGGAACCGGGGAGCTGTTTTTT
14	TRBV28	TRBJ2-7	many	TRBD2	CASTTGTSGYEQYF	TGTGCCAGCACCACCGGGACTAGTGGCTACGAGCAGTACTTC
15	TRBV7-2	TRBJ2-7	few	TRBD2	CASSPERTSGYEQYF	TGTGCCAGCAGCCCCGAACGGACTAGCGGCTACGAGCAGTACTTC
11	TRBV28	TRBJ2-5	few	NA	CASNRRETQYF	TGTGCCAGCAACCGTAGAGAGACCCAGTACTTC
12	TRBV30	TRBJ1-1	few	NA	CAWNRPNTEAFF	TGTGCCTGGAATCGGCCGAACACTGAAGCTTTCTTT
13	TRBV12-3/TRBV12-4	TRBJ2-1	few	TRBD2	CASSRLAGGEQFF	TGTGCCAGTAGCAGGCTAGCGGGCGGAGAGCAGTTCTTC
15	TRBV12-3/TRBV12-4	TRBJ1-1	many	TRBD1	CASRQTGGADTEAFF	TGTGCCAGCAGGCAGACAGGGGGCGCTGACACTGAAGCTTTCTTT
15	TRBV6-2/TRBV6-3	TRBJ2-5	few	TRBD2	CASRSGGPYGETQYF	TGTGCCAGCAGGTCGGGAGGGCCTTATGGGGAGACCCAGTACTTC
14	TRBV20-1	TRBJ2-7	few	NA	CSAIPDRRTYEQYF	TGCAGTGCTATACCTGACAGGCGTACCTACGAGCAGTACTTC